Below are 30 T cell receptor beta chains sequenced from a single sample in a study of T cell responses to AZD1222 COVID-19 vaccine. Assay used: immunoSEQ multiplex PCR; TCRdb lists only in-frame clones, some missing. This repertoire shows more than 75,000 clones, about 88% found once; its top ten account for roughly 1.5%. The specimen comprised peripheral blood, sampled on day 0 of AZD1222 vaccination. The origin of the receptors is an adult in good health.

The rearrangement joins TRBV4-2 to TRBJ1-4; 8 bases line up with TRBD1. Trimming removed 1 base from V and 6 bases from J; junction bases left unmatched: 19. The germline V gene encodes CDR1 LGHNA and CDR2 YNFKEQ. The CDR3 is 20 residues long. The CDR3 loop reads CASSQVIQGGTYVGDEKLFF. CDR3 nucleotides: TGTGCCAGCAGCCAAGTTATACAGGGGGGGACTTATGTTGGGGATGAAAAACTGTTTTTT.

This chain connects TRBV5-5 to TRBJ1-4, with unresolved D. V lost 1 base, J lost 4 bases, and 11 bases lay in between. From germline, CDR1 is SGHKS and CDR2 YYEKEE (reference sequence). The CDR3 totals 15 residues. The CDR3 DNA is TGTGCCAGCAGCTTGAGTAGGCTTTTTAATGAAAAACTGTTTTTT. Its protein is CASSLSRLFNEKLFF.

The chain employs TRBV19 and TRBJ1-5, with TRBD1 as a possible D gene (5 bases). CDR1 is LNHDA, CDR2 SQIVND, per germline (reference sequence). Trimming removed 4 bases from V and 0 bases from J, with 10 bases in between. The CDR3 contains 15 residues. The DNA of the CDR3 is TGTGCCAGTAGTAGCGGACACTATAGCAATCAGCCCCAGCATTTT. This sequence encodes CASSSGHYSNQPQHF.

The gene calls are TRBV7-6 and TRBJ1-6; TRBD1 agrees at 7 bases. The CDR3 consists of 20 residues. CDR1 SGHVS and CDR2 FNYEAQ come from the germline V gene. The J segment lost 0 bases and the V segment lost 4 bases, leaving 15 bases of the junction unmatched. The CDR3 DNA is TGTGCCAGCAGCTCGACAGCAGGGGGGGCCCCTAGCTCCTATAATTCACCCCTCCACTTT. This encodes CASSSTAGGAPSSYNSPLHF.

The chain couples TRBV2 to TRBJ2-5; TRBD1 might be the D (6 bases). The CDR3 loop spans 14 amino acids. The V gene's germline CDR1 is SNHLY and CDR2 FYNNEI. V was clipped by 6 bases and J by 3 bases, with 14 bases between them. The CDR3 DNA sequence: TGTGCCAGCAGGAATTTCCGGGACAAAGAGACCCAGTACTTC. Translating it yields CASRNFRDKETQYF.

This chain uses TRBV6-6 with TRBJ2-1; no firm D call. CDR1 is MNHNY and CDR2 is SVGAGI in the germline V gene (reference sequence). The V end lost 6 bases, the J end lost 3 bases, and 12 bases lay between the germline ends. The CDR3 is made up of 14 amino acids. The CDR3 nucleotides are TGTGCCAGCAGCCCCCAAGGCGGCTACAATGAGCAGTTCTTC. Translating it yields CASSPQGGYNEQFF.

The gene calls are TRBV10-2 and TRBJ2-1; D might be TRBD2 (5 bases). The germline V gene has CDR1 WSHSY and CDR2 SAAADI. The V end was cut by 7 bases, the J end by 12 bases, with 19 bases between. The length of the CDR3 is 13 residues. CDR3 nucleotides: TGCGCCAGCATTCCGGGCCCCACGAGCGGGCAGTTCTTC. Protein sequence: CASIPGPTSGQFF.

The chain is built from TRBV7-9 and TRBJ1-1; D is undetermined. The germline V gene has CDR1 SEHNR and CDR2 FQNEAQ (reference sequence). This CDR3 contains 13 residues. V gave up 4 bases and J gave up 1 base, with 7 bases separating them. This chain's CDR3 is CASSSWTNTEAFF. CDR3 bases: TGTGCCAGCAGCTCTTGGACGAACACTGAAGCTTTCTTT.

CDR3 in amino acids: CAWSVVGGVGRYF. In nucleotides, the CDR3 is TGTGCCTGGAGTGTAGTCGGTGGGGTGGGCCGGTACTTC. The genes are TRBV30 and TRBJ2-4; D is undetermined. Germline V gene lookup returns CDR1 GTSNPN and CDR2 SVGIG (reference sequence). The CDR3 consists of 13 residues. V lost 0 bases and J lost 15, with 18 bases in between.

The chain has TRBV4-1 and TRBJ1-3; D call uncertain. This CDR3 spans 16 amino acids. V was trimmed by 1 base and J by 0 bases, leaving 10 bases between them. CDR1 and CDR2 from the germline V gene are MGHRA and YSYEKL. The CDR3 sequence is CASSQATTFSGNTIYF. The CDR3 DNA reads TGCGCCAGCAGCCAAGCTACGACCTTCTCTGGAAACACCATATATTTT.

V is TRBV7-8 and J is TRBJ1-1; D gene ambiguous. The CDR3 sequence is 12 residues long. V gave up 1 base and J gave up 7 bases, with 7 bases separating them. Germline V gene lookup returns CDR1 SGHVS and CDR2 FQNEAQ. CDR3 in amino acids: CASSLVGREAFF. The CDR3 DNA is TGTGCCAGCAGCTTAGTAGGCCGTGAAGCTTTCTTT.

The chain combines TRBV30 with TRBJ1-2; D call uncertain. CDR1 and CDR2 (germline): GTSNPN, SVGIG (reference sequence). V lost 5 bases, J lost 4 bases, and 14 bases lay in between. This CDR3 comprises 13 residues. Here the CDR3 reads CAWDPGLFYGYTF. The CDR3 nucleotides are TGTGCCTGGGACCCGGGCCTCTTCTATGGCTACACCTTC.

The chain is built from TRBV6-1 and TRBJ2-6; tentative D call: TRBD1 (5 bases). Trimming cost V 3 bases and J 4 bases, with 10 bases left between them. Germline CDR1 reads MNHNS; CDR2 reads SASEGT. This CDR3 comprises 15 residues. Here the CDR3 reads CASSEPGSGANVLTF. The CDR3 nucleotides are TGTGCCAGCAGTGAGCCAGGGTCCGGGGCCAACGTCCTGACTTTC.

The rearrangement uses TRBV6-5 and TRBJ2-5; 11 nucleotides line up with TRBD1. CDR3 length: 15 residues. Trimming at V came to 8 bases and at J to 5 bases, leaving 10 bases not matched to a gene. CDR1 MNHEY and CDR2 SVGAGI come from the germline V gene. The CDR3 loop reads CASSFTRDRGETQYF. In DNA form, the CDR3 reads TGTGCCAGCTCTTTTACCCGGGACAGGGGGGAGACCCAGTACTTC.

The J gene is TRBJ1-3, the V gene TRBV12-3 or TRBV12-4; D is uncertain. This CDR3 has 13 amino acids. Trimming left V 3 bases short and J 6 bases short, with 9 bases between. The CDR3 DNA reads as TGTGCCAGCAGTTTGGCGCCGGAAAACACCATATATTTT. Its protein product is CASSLAPENTIYF.

This clone was counted a single time. The V call is TRBV18, the J call TRBJ1-1, with TRBD1 matching over 8 bases. Germline CDR1 and CDR2: KGHSH and LQKENI. V shed 3 bases and J 5 bases; nucleotides not matched to a gene: 11. This CDR3 comprises 16 residues. The CDR3 DNA reads TGTGCCAGCTCACCTGGACAGGGTAGGGGGGGAACTGAAGCTTTCTTT. Encoded protein: CASSPGQGRGGTEAFF.

The gene calls are TRBV28 and TRBJ2-3; 10 positions agree with TRBD1. Germline lookup yields CDR1 MDHEN and CDR2 SYDVKM. The CDR3 is made up of 14 amino acids. V dropped 6 bases and J dropped 6; count of bases not matched to a gene: 6. DNA of the CDR3: TGTGCCAGCAGACTGGACAGGGGGTTGGATACGCAGTATTTT. Its protein product is CASRLDRGLDTQYF.

Comment on this clone: This specimen includes other DNA sequences encoding the same CDR3. This rearrangement joins TRBV6-2 or TRBV6-3 to TRBJ2-5; either TRBD1 or TRBD2 may supply D (5 bases each). This CDR3 comprises 13 residues. Germline lookup yields CDR1 MNHEY and CDR2 SVGEGT. With 5 bases removed from V and 1 base from J, the gap between germline ends came to 8 bases. The CDR3 coding sequence is TGTGCCAGCAGTGGGGGACGCCAAGAGACCCAGTACTTC. It yields the protein CASSGGRQETQYF.

This clone was seen just once. J is TRBJ2-3 and V is TRBV6-8; 7 bases are a match to TRBD2. Losses at the gene ends were 6 bases for V and 5 bases for J; bases not matched to a gene: 17. Germline V gene lookup returns CDR1 MNHGY and CDR2 SAAAGT. The CDR3 runs to 17 residues. As DNA, the CDR3 is TGTGCCAGCAGACCCCCTTCCTTGGCGGGGGAGCTAGATACGCAGTATTTT. It specifies CASRPPSLAGELDTQYF.

The chain recombines TRBV5-6 with TRBJ2-1; D not certain. This CDR3 has 11 amino acids. V was shortened by 2 bases and J by 5 bases, with 2 bases between the two germline ends. Germline-derived CDR1 and CDR2 are SGHDT and YYEEEE. In DNA, the CDR3 is TGTGCCAGCAGCTTAGACAATGAGCAGTTCTTC. Translating it yields CASSLDNEQFF. The entire variable domain, with the rest obtained from reference TRBV5-6 and TRBJ2-1, is as follows: DAGVTQSPTHLIKTRGQQVTLRCSPKSGHDTVSWYQQALGQGPQFIFQYYEEEERQRGNFPDRFSGHQFPNYSSELNVNALLLGDSALYLCASSLDNEQFFGPGTRLTVL.

The J gene is TRBJ2-7, the V gene TRBV7-2; TRBD2 aligns across 9 bases. Germline CDR1 reads SGHTA; CDR2 reads FQGNSA. The CDR3 spans 15 residues. The trim removed 1 base at V and 2 bases at J, leaving 3 bases unmatched. The CDR3 bases are TGTGCCAGCAGCTTAGGTAGCGGGGGCACCTACGAGCAGTACTTC. It yields the protein CASSLGSGGTYEQYF. The full variable domain, its missing parts supplied by reference TRBV7-2 and TRBJ2-7, is GAGVSQSPSNKVTEKGKDVELRCDPISGHTALYWYRQSLGQGLEFLIYFQGNSAPDKSGLPSDRFSAERTGGSVSTLTIQRTQQEDSAVYLCASSLGSGGTYEQYFGPGTRLTVT.

V and J are TRBV6-5 and TRBJ1-2; 7 nucleotides align to TRBD1. The CDR3 has 12 amino acids. V lost 7 bases to trimming and J lost 5 bases; unmatched junction nucleotides: 4. Germline V CDR1 and CDR2: MNHEY, SVGAGI. CDR3: CASIGTAYGYTF. The CDR3 coding sequence is TGTGCCAGCATCGGGACAGCATATGGCTACACCTTC.

The DNA of the CDR3 is TGCGCCAGCAGCCTGACAGGGTGGGAAGAGACCCAGTACTTC. It yields the protein CASSLTGWEETQYF. The gene calls are TRBV5-1 and TRBJ2-5; 7 positions agree with TRBD1. The CDR3 runs 14 residues. V dropped 4 bases and J dropped 3; count of bases not matched to a gene: 6. Germline CDR1 SGHRS, CDR2 YFSETQ.

J is TRBJ2-4 and V is TRBV6-6; D not certain. CDR1 and CDR2 from the germline V gene are MNHNY and SVGAGI (reference sequence). The CDR3 is 12 residues long. Deletions cut 5 bases from V and 1 base from J, with 3 bases between. The CDR3, as DNA: TGTGCCAGCAGTGTGGCCAAAAACATTCAGTACTTC. Translation gives CASSVAKNIQYF.

The DNA for the CDR3 is TGTGCCAGCAGTCAGCAGGGGGGAGGCTATGGCTACACCTTC. Translation: CASSQQGGGYGYTF. This chain links TRBV6-2 or TRBV6-3 with TRBJ1-2; 7 positions match TRBD1. CDR1 and CDR2 from the germline V gene are MNHEY and SVGEGT. The CDR3 has 14 amino acids. Trimming at V came to 5 bases and at J to 4 bases, leaving 7 bases not matched to a gene.

V gene TRBV5-4 combines with J gene TRBJ2-5; 8 positions agree with TRBD2. V was pared by 1 base and J by 2 bases, with 4 bases of the junction left unmatched. This CDR3 comprises 15 residues. The germline V gene encodes CDR1 SGHNT and CDR2 YYREEE (reference sequence). The chain's CDR3 is CASSLKSGGQETQYF. The CDR3 region has the DNA TGTGCCAGCAGCTTGAAAAGCGGGGGACAAGAGACCCAGTACTTC. The full variable domain, in which reference TRBV5-4 and TRBJ2-5 provide the parts outside the CDR3, is ETGVTQSPTHLIKTRGQQVTLRCSSQSGHNTVSWYQQALGQGPQFIFQYYREEENGRGNFPPRFSGLQFPNYSSELNVNALELDDSALYLCASSLKSGGQETQYFGPGTRLLVL.

This chain connects TRBV4-2 to TRBJ2-1, with 8 bases fitting TRBD1. The CDR3 runs 16 residues. The germline V gene has CDR1 LGHNA and CDR2 YNFKEQ. The V and J ends lost 3 bases and 1 base, in that order; junction bases with no gene match: 5. The CDR3 DNA reads as TGTGCCAGCAGCCAGCCGGGACAGGTTTCCTACAATGAGCAGTTCTTC. Residues: CASSQPGQVSYNEQFF.

In its sample, this clone was seen once. The V call is TRBV3-1 (or the pseudogene TRBV3-2), the J call TRBJ2-7, with no clear D. The CDR3 loop spans 15 amino acids. Trimming left V 4 bases short and J 0 bases short, with 13 bases between. The germline V gene has CDR1 LGHDT and CDR2 YNNKEL (reference sequence). The CDR3 is CASSRGSMASYEQYF. DNA for the CDR3: TGTGCCAGCAGCCGTGGCTCCATGGCCTCCTACGAGCAGTACTTC.

J is TRBJ1-4 and V is TRBV5-4; TRBD1 agrees at 10 bases. CDR3 size: 15 residues. Trimming cost V 4 bases and J 6 bases; bases outside gene matches: 6. Germline assignment: CDR1 SGHNT and CDR2 YYREEE (reference sequence). CDR3 sequence reads: CASSPGGTGDEKLFF. The CDR3 DNA follows: TGTGCCAGCAGCCCTGGGGGGACAGGGGATGAAAAACTGTTTTTT. The full variable domain, with the rest looked up from reference TRBV5-4 and TRBJ1-4, is ETGVTQSPTHLIKTRGQQVTLRCSSQSGHNTVSWYQQALGQGPQFIFQYYREEENGRGNFPPRFSGLQFPNYSSELNVNALELDDSALYLCASSPGGTGDEKLFFGSGTQLSVL.

The V and J genes are TRBV5-6 and TRBJ2-7; the D gene is possibly TRBD2 (5 bases). Germline lookup yields CDR1 SGHDT and CDR2 YYEEEE. The V end was cut by 4 bases, the J end by 3 bases, with 17 bases between. CDR3 size: 15 residues. CDR3 DNA: TGTGCCAGCAGCAATCGGGGTCGCCTTATCTACGAGCAGTACTTC. Protein: CASSNRGRLIYEQYF.